This T cell receptor (beta chain) was retrieved from a study of shared clonotypes between healthy human individuals. General study points: Only blood was sampled, and tissue TCR repertoires likely differ from blood ones. Among four donors, roughly 5.5% of naive CD4 clonotypes were found in common. Represented diversity, genetic and exposure-history alike, was limited by few donors.

Details on this clone: The antigen is not known.

V dropped 8 bases and J dropped 1; count of bases not matched to a gene: 14. This CDR3 has 17 amino acids. Looked up from germline, CDR1 is MNHEY and CDR2 is SMNVEV (reference sequence). Per the original data handling: ImmunoSEQ supplied junction-only sequences lacking quality scores, so filtering was different. The table came from immunoSEQ multiplex PCR; TCRdb's copy has only in-frame clones and leaves some out. V and J calls and clone size are as listed in that table; D and trimming were resolved from the DNA. The sample shows about 2.1 million clones, roughly 91% of them seen only once. CD8 cells classed as naive were CD45RO-negative and positively selected for CCR7, excluding terminally differentiated effector memory CD45RA+ cells.

This receptor was taken from a man younger than 35 in good health. Some clones in this sample may be carry-over from other donors' samples. J is TRBJ2-3 and V is TRBV27; 8 bases align to TRBD2. The sequenced material came from naive CD8+ T cells from PBMCs. CDR3 region: CASRGREGREGTDTQYF. CDR3 DNA sequence: TGTGCCAGCCGCGGACGGGAGGGCCGGGAGGGCACAGATACGCAGTATTTT.